One and the same sample provided the 12 T cell receptor beta chains below, sequenced in a study of cytomegalovirus exposure and HLA in healthy donors (dated by TCRdb to the late 2010s). Library construction relied on the immunoSEQ multiplex PCR assay. A mixture of 60 forward primers for TCR Vbeta segments and 13 reverse primers for TCR Jbeta segments was used in the multiplex PCR. TCRdb stores this immuneACCESS table with in-frame sequences only. Part of the clones is absent; in the studies checked, under half of the shortfall reflects unresolved V genes, and no reason is known for the rest. Counted in this sample were 110,000 or so clones; 74% of them appeared once. The ten largest clones take up approximately 10% of the sample. The specimen was PBMCs. These receptors were taken from a woman aged 45 to 65 in good health and CMV-seropositive.

The J gene is TRBJ2-3, the V gene TRBV15; TRBD1 is a possible D gene (6 bases). CDR1 and CDR2 from the germline V gene are LNHNV and YYDKDF (reference sequence). This CDR3 has 16 residues. V was pared by 0 bases and J by 0 bases, with 10 bases between. CDR3 nucleotides: TGTGCCACCAGCAGAGATTGGACAGCTAGCACAGATACGCAGTATTTT. Amino acids: CATSRDWTASTDTQYF.

The J gene is TRBJ2-2, the V gene TRBV29-1, with D maybe TRBD1 (7 bases). V lost 7 bases and J lost 5, with 14 bases in between. This CDR3 contains 13 residues. The V gene's germline CDR1 is SQVTM and CDR2 ANQGSEA. The CDR3 protein is CSADRAGTGELFF. The CDR3 region has the DNA TGCAGCGCCGACAGGGCGGGGACCGGGGAGCTGTTTTTT.

The table lists this clone with a few counts. The chain combines TRBV6-6 with TRBJ2-7, with 8 bases matching TRBD1. V shed 2 bases and J 5 bases; nucleotides not matched to a gene: 8. This CDR3 contains 15 residues. Germline CDR1 reads MNHNY; CDR2 reads SVGAGI (reference sequence). In DNA form, the CDR3 reads TGTGCCAGCAGTTACAGGACAGGGTCTAACCACGAGCAGTACTTC. It specifies CASSYRTGSNHEQYF.

The gene calls are TRBV4-1 and TRBJ1-6; no firm D call. Germline V gene data show CDR1 as MGHRA and CDR2 as YSYEKL. Trimming pared 0 bases from V and 9 bases from J, leaving 12 bases between. The CDR3 length is 15 residues. CDR3: CASSQERQATSPLHF. For the CDR3, the DNA is TGCGCCAGCAGCCAAGAAAGGCAGGCCACTTCACCCCTCCACTTT.

The chain links TRBV19 to TRBJ1-1; D possibly corresponds to TRBD1 (5 bases). This CDR3 contains 11 residues. The V end lost 7 bases, the J end lost 11 bases, and 14 bases lay between the germline ends. Germline V gene sequence: CDR1 LNHDA, CDR2 SQIVND (reference sequence). CDR3 in DNA: TGTGCCAGTACCCATGCCGGGGGGGCTTTCTTT. Protein sequence: CASTHAGGAFF. Full variable domain (outside the CDR3, taken from reference TRBV19 and TRBJ1-1): DGGITQSPKYLFRKEGQNVTLSCEQNLNHDAMYWYRQDPGQGLRLIYYSQIVNDFQKGDIAEGYSVSREKKESFPLTVTSAQKNPTAFYLCASTHAGGAFFGQGTRLTVV.

This clone has a handful of counts. The V and J genes are TRBV19 and TRBJ1-1; 7 bases line up with TRBD1. The CDR3 contains 15 residues. Looked up from germline, CDR1 is LNHDA and CDR2 is SQIVND (reference sequence). Trimming took 6 bases from V and 1 from J; bases not matched to a gene: 8. In DNA, the CDR3 is TGTGCCAGTAGGGATCCGGGACAGCAGAACACTGAAGCTTTCTTT. Translation gives CASRDPGQQNTEAFF.

V gene TRBV5-1 combines with J gene TRBJ2-7, with 9 bases lining up with TRBD1. Germline V CDR1 and CDR2: SGHRS, YFSETQ. J gave up 3 bases and V 4 bases, and 8 bases lay outside the gene matches. CDR3 length: 15 amino acids. This CDR3 reads CASSDRDRADYEQYF. The CDR3 bases are TGCGCCAGCAGCGACCGGGACAGGGCTGACTACGAGCAGTACTTC.

This chain links TRBV10-3 with TRBJ1-2; 8 nucleotides line up with TRBD1. The CDR3 covers 15 residues. V lost 3 bases, J lost 3 bases, and 6 bases stayed unmatched. Germline V gives CDR1 ENHRY, CDR2 SYGVKD. This chain's CDR3 is CAISDATGADYGYTF. The CDR3 nucleotides read TGTGCCATCAGTGACGCGACAGGGGCCGACTATGGCTACACCTTC.

The chain carries TRBV27 and TRBJ1-1, with a tentative D call TRBD1 (6 bases). This CDR3 region has 14 residues. Germline CDR1 MNHEY, CDR2 SMNVEV (reference sequence). V was shortened by 7 bases and J by 1 base, with 13 bases between the two germline ends. The chain's CDR3 is CASTKTDRNTEAFF. CDR3 sequence (DNA): TGTGCCAGCACGAAGACGGACAGGAACACTGAAGCTTTCTTT.

This clone occurred once. The rearrangement uses TRBV5-1 and TRBJ1-2, with TRBD1 as a possible D gene (6 bases). The germline V gene encodes CDR1 SGHRS and CDR2 YFSETQ. The V end was cut by 2 bases, the J end by 4 bases, with 12 bases between. The CDR3 has 14 amino acids. The CDR3 DNA reads as TGCGCCAGCAGCTTCGGGACAAGTGGCTATGGCTACACCTTC. It is translated as CASSFGTSGYGYTF.

V is TRBV5-1 and J is TRBJ1-2; tentatively, D is TRBD1 (6 bases). The V gene lost 4 bases and the J gene lost 2 bases, with 12 bases spanning the gap. This CDR3 region has 14 residues. The germline CDR1 and CDR2 sequences are SGHRS and YFSETQ. For the CDR3, the DNA is TGCGCCAGCAGCCCCCCGGACAGAAACTATGGCTACACCTTC. It codes for CASSPPDRNYGYTF.

This clone has just a few counts. The chain has TRBV9 and TRBJ2-2, with a possible D match to TRBD2 (6 bases). This CDR3 is 12 amino acids long. Deletions cut 6 bases from V and 5 bases from J, with 8 bases between. CDR1 SGDLS and CDR2 YYNGEE come from the germline V gene. CDR3 sequence reads: CASTRGTGELFF. CDR3 coding DNA: TGTGCCAGCACTCGGGGGACCGGGGAGCTGTTTTTT.